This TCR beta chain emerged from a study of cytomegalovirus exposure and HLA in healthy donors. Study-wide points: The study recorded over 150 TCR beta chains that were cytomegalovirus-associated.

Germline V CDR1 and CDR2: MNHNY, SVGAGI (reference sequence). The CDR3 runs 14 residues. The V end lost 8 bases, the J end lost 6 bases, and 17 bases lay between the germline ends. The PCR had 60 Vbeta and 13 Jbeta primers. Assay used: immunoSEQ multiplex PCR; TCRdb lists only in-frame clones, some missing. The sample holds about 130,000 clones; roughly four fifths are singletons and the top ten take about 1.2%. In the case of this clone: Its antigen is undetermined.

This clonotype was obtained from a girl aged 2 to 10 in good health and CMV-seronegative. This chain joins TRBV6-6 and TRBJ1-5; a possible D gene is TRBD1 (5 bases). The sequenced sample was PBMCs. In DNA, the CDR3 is TGTGCCAGCGCGGGGCCGGGGAACAGTCAGCCCCAGCATTTT. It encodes CASAGPGNSQPQHF.